The sequence of this T cell receptor beta chain was determined in a study of human T cells and chemical hapten exposure. Study in general: Predominantly women, the patients had alopecia areata, totalis or universalis.

Notes on the study in general: No change in TCRs above 1 in 1000 frequency was produced by DPC sensitization.

With 0 bases removed from V and 6 bases from J, the gap between germline ends came to 25 bases. Germline CDR1 and CDR2: MNHEY and SVGEGT. The CDR3 sequence is 19 residues long. This clonotype was seen ten or more times. Antigen specificity is unknown. Time point defined: pre-sensitization, week 0. Treatment given: therapeutic diphenylcyclopropenone sensitization with weekly scalp DPC. TCRdb processed the RACE reads anew with MiXCR; each CDR3 protein has one entry. Here the sample spans approximately 260,000 distinct CDR3 sequences, about 9% being singletons. This chain connects TRBV6-2 or TRBV6-3 to TRBJ2-3; D gene ambiguous. Sample: whole blood, taken in connection with sensitization to the hapten diphenylcyclopropenone (DPC). The sequence was obtained from a woman in her thirties or forties with alopecia areata. Some clones in this sample may be carry-over from other donors' samples. CDR3: CASSYSISYADSLPDTQYF. For the CDR3, the DNA is TGTGCCAGCAGTTACTCGATTAGCTACGCTGACTCCCTTCCGGATACGCAGTATTTT.